This TCR beta chain emerged from a study of T-cell reconstitution after alpha-beta-depleted transplantation in children. The study's findings and limits: By about two months after transplant, alpha-beta T cells reportedly arose from several hundred graft clones that had expanded. Fresh T-cell production supplied most of the T-cell counts and diversity seen one year after transplant.

CDR3 length: 15 amino acids. Between the trimmed V and J ends, which lost 3 bases and 0 bases, there was a span of 9 bases. Germline V gives CDR1 KGHSH, CDR2 LQKENI. For this clonotype: What it recognizes is unknown.

This sample's TCRbeta library carried unique molecular identifier barcodes. MiXCR was run by TCRdb on the PCR reads, yielding one entry per CDR3 protein. The data contain about 980,000 distinct CDR3 sequences, around 30% of them singletons. The sequence was collected from a boy in the first two years of life who had a stem cell transplant for SCID, so the T cells may come from the graft donor. Sequencing was performed on PBMCs, mostly from graft donor cells, taken 360 days after TCRalphabeta/CD19-depleted stem cell transplant. The genes are TRBV18 and TRBJ2-4, with TRBD2 as a possible D gene (6 bases). The CDR3 DNA sequence: TGTGCCAGCTCACCGGCGGGGTTAGCCAAAAACATTCAGTACTTC. It codes for CASSPAGLAKNIQYF.